This TCR beta chain is from a study of blood T cell repertoires in COVID-19. Looking at the study overall: The samples span acute and convalescent COVID-19 from the United States, Italy and Spain.

Seattle participants joined during active infection and were tracked over time. Only in-frame clones appear in the TCRdb table, and some are missing; sequencing was by immunoSEQ multiplex PCR. Here the sample spans tens of thousands of clones, around 83% being singletons. Sequencing was carried out using peripheral blood. The sequence derives from a man younger than 45 with COVID-19, enrolled during active disease.

The CDR3 DNA reads as TGTGCCAGCAGCTCCCTTTCGGGTGGGGGAGGCTATGGCTACACCTTC. Its translation is CASSSLSGGGGYGYTF. The chain recombines TRBV11-2 with TRBJ1-2; maybe TRBD1 (5 bases). Germline V gene sequence: CDR1 SGHAT, CDR2 FQNNGV. V gave up 4 bases and J gave up 4 bases, with 19 bases separating them. CDR3 size: 16 residues.